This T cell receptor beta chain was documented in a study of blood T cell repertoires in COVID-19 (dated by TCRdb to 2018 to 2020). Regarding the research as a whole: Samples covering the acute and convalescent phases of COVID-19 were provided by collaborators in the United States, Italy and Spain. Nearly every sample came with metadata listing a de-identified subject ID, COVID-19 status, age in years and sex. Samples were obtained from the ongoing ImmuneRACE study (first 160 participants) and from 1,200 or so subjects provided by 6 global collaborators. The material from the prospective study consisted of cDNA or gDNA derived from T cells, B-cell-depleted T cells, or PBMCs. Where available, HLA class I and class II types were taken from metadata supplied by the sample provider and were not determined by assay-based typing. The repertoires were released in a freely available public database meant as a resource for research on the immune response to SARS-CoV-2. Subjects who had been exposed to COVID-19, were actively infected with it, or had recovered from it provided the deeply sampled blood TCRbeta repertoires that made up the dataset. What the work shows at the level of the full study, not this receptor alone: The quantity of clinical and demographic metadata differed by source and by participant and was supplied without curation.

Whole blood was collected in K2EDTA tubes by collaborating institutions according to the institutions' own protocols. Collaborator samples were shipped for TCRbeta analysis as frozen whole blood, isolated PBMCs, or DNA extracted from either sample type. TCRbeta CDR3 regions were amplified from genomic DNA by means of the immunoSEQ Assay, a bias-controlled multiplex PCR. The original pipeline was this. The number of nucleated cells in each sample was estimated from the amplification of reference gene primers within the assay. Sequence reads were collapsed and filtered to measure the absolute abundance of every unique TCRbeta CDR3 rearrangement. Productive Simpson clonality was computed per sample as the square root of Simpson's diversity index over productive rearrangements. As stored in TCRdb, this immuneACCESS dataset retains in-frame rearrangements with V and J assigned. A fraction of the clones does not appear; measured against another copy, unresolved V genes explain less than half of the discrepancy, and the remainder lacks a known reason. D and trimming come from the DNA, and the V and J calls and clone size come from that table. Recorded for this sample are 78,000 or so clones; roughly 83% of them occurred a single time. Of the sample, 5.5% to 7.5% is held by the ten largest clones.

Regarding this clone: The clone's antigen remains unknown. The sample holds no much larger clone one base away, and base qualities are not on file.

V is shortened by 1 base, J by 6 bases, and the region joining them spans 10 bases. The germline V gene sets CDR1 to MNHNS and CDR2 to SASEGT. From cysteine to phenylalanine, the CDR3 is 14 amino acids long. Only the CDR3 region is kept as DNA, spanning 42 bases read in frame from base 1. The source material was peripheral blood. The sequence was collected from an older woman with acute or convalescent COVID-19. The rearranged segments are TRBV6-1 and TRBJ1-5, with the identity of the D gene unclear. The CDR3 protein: CASSEVRATQPQHF. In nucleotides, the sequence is TGTGCCAGCAGTGAAGTGAGGGCCACTCAGCCCCAGCATTTT.